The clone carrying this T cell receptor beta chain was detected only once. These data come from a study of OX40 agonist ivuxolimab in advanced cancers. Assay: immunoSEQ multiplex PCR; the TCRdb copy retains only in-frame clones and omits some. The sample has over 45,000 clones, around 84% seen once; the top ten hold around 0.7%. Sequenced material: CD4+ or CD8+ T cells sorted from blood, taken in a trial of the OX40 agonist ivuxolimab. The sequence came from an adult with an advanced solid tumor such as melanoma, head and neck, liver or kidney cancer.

CDR3 in amino acids: CASSLENIITYEQYF. The CDR3 region has the DNA TGTGCCAGCAGCTTAGAGAATATCATCACCTACGAGCAGTACTTC. This rearrangement joins TRBV11-1 to TRBJ2-7; D remains ambiguous. Germline assignment: CDR1 SGHAT and CDR2 FQDESV (reference sequence). V was shortened by 1 base and J by 2 bases, with 12 bases between the two germline ends. The CDR3 runs to 15 residues.